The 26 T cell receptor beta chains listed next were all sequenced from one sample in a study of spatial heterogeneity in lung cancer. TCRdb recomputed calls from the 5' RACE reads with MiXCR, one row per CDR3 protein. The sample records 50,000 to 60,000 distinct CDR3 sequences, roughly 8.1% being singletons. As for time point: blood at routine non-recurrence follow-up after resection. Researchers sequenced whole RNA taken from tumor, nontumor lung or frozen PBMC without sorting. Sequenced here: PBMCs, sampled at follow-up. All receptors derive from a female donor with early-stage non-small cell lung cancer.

Here the CDR3 DNA reads TGTGCCAGCAGTAGGACAGCACCTCCGAACACTGAAGCTTTCTTT. This gives the protein CASSRTAPPNTEAFF. V is TRBV12-3 or TRBV12-4 and J is TRBJ1-1; TRBD1 is a possible D gene (6 bases). V was trimmed by 5 bases and J by 1 base, leaving 14 bases between them. The CDR3 spans 15 residues.

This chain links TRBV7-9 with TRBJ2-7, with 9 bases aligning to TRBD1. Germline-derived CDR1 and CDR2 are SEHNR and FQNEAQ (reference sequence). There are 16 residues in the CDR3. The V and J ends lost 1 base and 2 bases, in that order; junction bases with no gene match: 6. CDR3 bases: TGTGCCAGCAGCTTAGGAGGGACAGGGATAACCTACGAGCAGTACTTC. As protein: CASSLGGTGITYEQYF.

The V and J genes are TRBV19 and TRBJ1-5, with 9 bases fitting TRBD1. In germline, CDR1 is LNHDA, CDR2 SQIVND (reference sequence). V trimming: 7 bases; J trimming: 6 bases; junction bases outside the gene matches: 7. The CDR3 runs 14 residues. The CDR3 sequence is CASIEQGACQPQHF. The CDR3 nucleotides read TGTGCCAGTATCGAACAGGGGGCCTGTCAGCCCCAGCATTTT.

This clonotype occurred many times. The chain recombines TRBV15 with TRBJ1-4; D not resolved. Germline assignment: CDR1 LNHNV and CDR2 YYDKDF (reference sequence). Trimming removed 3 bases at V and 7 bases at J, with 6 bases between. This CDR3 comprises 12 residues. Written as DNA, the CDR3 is TGTGCCACCAGCAGCTTCAGTGAAAAACTGTTTTTT. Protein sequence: CATSSFSEKLFF.

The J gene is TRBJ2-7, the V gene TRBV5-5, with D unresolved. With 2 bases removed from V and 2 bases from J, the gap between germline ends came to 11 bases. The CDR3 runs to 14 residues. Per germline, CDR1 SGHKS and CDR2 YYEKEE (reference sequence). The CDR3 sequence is CASSFSRNAYEQYF. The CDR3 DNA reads TGTGCCAGCAGCTTTTCTCGGAATGCCTACGAGCAGTACTTC.

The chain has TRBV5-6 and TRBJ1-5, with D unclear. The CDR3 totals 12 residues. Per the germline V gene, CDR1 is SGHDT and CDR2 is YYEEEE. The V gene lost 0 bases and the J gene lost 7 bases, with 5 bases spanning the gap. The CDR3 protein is CASSLGVQPQHF. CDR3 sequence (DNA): TGTGCCAGCAGCTTGGGGGTCCAGCCCCAGCATTTT.

DNA of the CDR3: TGCAGTGCTAGAGAGGGCGGGAGTAGCACAGATACGCAGTATTTT. Protein product: CSAREGGSSTDTQYF. The chain is built from TRBV20-1 and TRBJ2-3; 7 bases line up with TRBD2. From germline, CDR1 is DFQATT and CDR2 SNEGSKA (reference sequence). V dropped 0 bases and J dropped 0; count of bases not matched to a gene: 3. The CDR3 loop spans 15 amino acids.

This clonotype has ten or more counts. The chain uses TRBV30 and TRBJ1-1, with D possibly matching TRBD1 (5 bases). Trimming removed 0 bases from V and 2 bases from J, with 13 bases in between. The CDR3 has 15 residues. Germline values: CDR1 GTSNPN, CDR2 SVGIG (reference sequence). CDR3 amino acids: CAWSVLETANTEAFF. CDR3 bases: TGTGCCTGGAGTGTACTCGAGACAGCCAACACTGAAGCTTTCTTT. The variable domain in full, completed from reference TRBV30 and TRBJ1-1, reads SQTIHQWPATLVQPVGSPLSLECTVEGTSNPNLYWYRQAAGRGLQLLFYSVGIGQISSEVPQNLSASRPQDRQFILSSKKLLLSDSGFYLCAWSVLETANTEAFFGQGTRLTVV.

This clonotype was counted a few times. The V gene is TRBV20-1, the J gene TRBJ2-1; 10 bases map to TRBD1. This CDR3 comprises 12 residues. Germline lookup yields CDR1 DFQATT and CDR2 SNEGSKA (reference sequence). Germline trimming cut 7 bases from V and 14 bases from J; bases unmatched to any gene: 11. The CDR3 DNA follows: TGCAGTGTGAGGCCTGACGGGACAGGGGAGTTCTTC. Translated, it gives CSVRPDGTGEFF.

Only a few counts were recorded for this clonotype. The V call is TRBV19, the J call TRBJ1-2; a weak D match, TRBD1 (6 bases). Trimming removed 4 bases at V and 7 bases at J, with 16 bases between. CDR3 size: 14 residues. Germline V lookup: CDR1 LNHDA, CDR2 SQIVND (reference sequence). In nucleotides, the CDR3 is TGTGCCAGTAGTACTGGGGGCGCCTATGGTGGCTACACCTTC. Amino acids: CASSTGGAYGGYTF.

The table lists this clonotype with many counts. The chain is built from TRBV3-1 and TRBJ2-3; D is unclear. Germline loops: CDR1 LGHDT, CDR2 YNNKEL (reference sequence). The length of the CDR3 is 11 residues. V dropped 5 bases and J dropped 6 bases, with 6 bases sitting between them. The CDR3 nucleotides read TGTGCCAGCAGCTTGAGTGATACGCAGTATTTT. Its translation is CASSLSDTQYF.

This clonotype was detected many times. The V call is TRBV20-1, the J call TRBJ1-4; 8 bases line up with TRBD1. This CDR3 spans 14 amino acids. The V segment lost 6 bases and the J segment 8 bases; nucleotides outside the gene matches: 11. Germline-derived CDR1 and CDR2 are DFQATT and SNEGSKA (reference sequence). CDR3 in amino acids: CSAPVGTGSEKLFF. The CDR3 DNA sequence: TGCAGTGCCCCCGTCGGGACAGGTTCGGAAAAACTGTTTTTT.

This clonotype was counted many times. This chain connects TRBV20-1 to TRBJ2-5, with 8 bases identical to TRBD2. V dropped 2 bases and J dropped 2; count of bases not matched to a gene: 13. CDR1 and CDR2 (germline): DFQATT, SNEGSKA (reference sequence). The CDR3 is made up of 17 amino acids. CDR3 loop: CSARPQRGVAGQETQYF. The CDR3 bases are TGCAGTGCTAGACCGCAGAGGGGGGTAGCGGGGCAAGAGACCCAGTACTTC.

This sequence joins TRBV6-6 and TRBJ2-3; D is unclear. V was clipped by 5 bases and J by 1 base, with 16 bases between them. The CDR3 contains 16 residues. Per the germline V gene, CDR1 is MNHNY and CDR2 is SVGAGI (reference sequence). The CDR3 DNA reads TGTGCCAGCAGTGCCCCCGGTGGGTTGCGCACAGATACGCAGTATTTT. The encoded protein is CASSAPGGLRTDTQYF.

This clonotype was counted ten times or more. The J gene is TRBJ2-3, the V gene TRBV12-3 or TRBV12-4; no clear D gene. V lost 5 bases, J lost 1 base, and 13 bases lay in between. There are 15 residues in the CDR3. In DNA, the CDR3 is TGTGCCAGCAGTCCCCTTCGCGCTGGCACAGATACGCAGTATTTT. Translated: CASSPLRAGTDTQYF.

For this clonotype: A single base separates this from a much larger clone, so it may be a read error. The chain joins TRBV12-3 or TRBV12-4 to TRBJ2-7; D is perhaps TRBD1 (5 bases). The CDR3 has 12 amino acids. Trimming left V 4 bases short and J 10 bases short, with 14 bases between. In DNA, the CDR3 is TGTGCCAGCAGTTCCACTCGGACATTCCAGTACTTC. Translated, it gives CASSSTRTFQYF.

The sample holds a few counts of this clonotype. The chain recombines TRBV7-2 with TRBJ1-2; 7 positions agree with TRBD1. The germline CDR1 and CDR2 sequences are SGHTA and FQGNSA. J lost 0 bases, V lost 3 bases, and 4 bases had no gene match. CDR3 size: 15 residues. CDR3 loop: CASSFRDRANYGYTF. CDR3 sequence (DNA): TGTGCCAGCAGCTTCAGGGACAGAGCTAACTATGGCTACACCTTC.

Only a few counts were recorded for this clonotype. CDR3 residues: CASSQDRWSLTGGDGYTF. CDR3 nucleotides: TGCGCCAGCAGTCAGGACCGATGGTCTTTGACAGGGGGTGATGGCTACACCTTC. The chain couples TRBV4-3 to TRBJ1-2; 9 nucleotides align to TRBD1. Germline V lookup: CDR1 LGHNA, CDR2 YSLEER. The CDR3 spans 18 residues. The trim removed 6 bases at V and 6 bases at J, leaving 20 bases unmatched.

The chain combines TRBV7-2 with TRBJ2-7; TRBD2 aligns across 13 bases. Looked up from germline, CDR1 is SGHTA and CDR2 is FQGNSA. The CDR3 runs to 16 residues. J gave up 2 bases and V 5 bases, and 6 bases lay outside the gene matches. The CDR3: CASSKTGTSGTYEQYF. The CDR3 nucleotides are TGTGCCAGCAGCAAGACCGGGACTAGCGGGACCTACGAGCAGTACTTC. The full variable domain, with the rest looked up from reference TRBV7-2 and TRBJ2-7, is GAGVSQSPSNKVTEKGKDVELRCDPISGHTALYWYRQSLGQGLEFLIYFQGNSAPDKSGLPSDRFSAERTGGSVSTLTIQRTQQEDSAVYLCASSKTGTSGTYEQYFGPGTRLTVT.

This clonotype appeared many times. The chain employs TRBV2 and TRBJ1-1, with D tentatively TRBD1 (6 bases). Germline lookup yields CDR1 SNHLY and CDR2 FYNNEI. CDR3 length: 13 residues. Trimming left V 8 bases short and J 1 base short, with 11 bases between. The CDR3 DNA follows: TGTGCCAGCGGAGGACAGCCGAACACTGAAGCTTTCTTT. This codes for CASGGQPNTEAFF.

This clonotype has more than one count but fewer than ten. The chain's CDR3 is CASSYDASGREAFF. The CDR3, as DNA: TGTGCCAGCAGTTACGATGCCTCAGGGAGGGAGGCTTTCTTT. The chain links TRBV6-5 to TRBJ1-1; D perhaps matches TRBD1 (5 bases). This CDR3 spans 14 amino acids. With 2 bases removed from V and 11 bases from J, the gap between germline ends came to 18 bases. Germline CDR1 and CDR2: MNHEY and SVGAGI.

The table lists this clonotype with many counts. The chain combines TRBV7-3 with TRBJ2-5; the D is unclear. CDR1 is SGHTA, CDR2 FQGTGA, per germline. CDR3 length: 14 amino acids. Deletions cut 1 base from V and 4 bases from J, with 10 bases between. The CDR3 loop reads CASSLSAPGETQYF. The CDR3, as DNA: TGTGCCAGCAGCTTAAGTGCCCCCGGAGAGACCCAGTACTTC.

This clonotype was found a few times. DNA of the CDR3: TGTGCCAGCAGCCCAAACAAATGGGGGGGATGGAACACCGGGGAGCTGTTTTTT. It encodes CASSPNKWGGWNTGELFF. The J gene is TRBJ2-2, the V gene TRBV11-2, with 7 bases that match TRBD2. Germline V gene sequence: CDR1 SGHAT, CDR2 FQNNGV. V lost 5 bases, J lost 1 base, and 13 bases stayed unmatched. The CDR3 runs 18 residues.

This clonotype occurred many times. CDR3 sequence: CASSYSMVGGTDTQYF. In nucleotides, the CDR3 is TGTGCCAGCAGTTACTCGATGGTAGGGGGTACAGATACGCAGTATTTT. The genes are TRBV6-5 and TRBJ2-3; possible D gene TRBD1, 6 bases. Trimming pared 0 bases from V and 3 bases from J, leaving 13 bases between. This CDR3 region has 16 residues. The germline gives CDR1 MNHEY, CDR2 SVGAGI.

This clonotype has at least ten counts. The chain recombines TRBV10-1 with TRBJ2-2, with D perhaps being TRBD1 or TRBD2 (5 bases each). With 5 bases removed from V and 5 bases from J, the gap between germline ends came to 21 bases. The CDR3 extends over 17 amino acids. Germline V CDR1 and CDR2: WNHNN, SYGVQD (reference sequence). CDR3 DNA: TGCGCCAGCAGTTTAGGGACCGGGACGTCCAGGACCGGGGAGCTGTTTTTT. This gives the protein CASSLGTGTSRTGELFF.

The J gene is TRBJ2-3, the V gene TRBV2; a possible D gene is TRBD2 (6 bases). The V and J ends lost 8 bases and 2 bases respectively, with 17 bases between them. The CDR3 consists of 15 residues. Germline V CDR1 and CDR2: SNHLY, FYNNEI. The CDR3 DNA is TGTGCCAGCGGGTTTGCGGGACTTCACACAGATACGCAGTATTTT. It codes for CASGFAGLHTDTQYF.